This T cell receptor beta chain comes out of a study of T-cell reconstitution after alpha-beta-depleted transplantation in children. Study-wide points: Several hundred rapidly expanded clones from non-depleted graft cells reportedly supplied alpha-beta T cells about two months post-transplant.

V gave up 3 bases and J gave up 5 bases, with 13 bases separating them. Germline loops: CDR1 KGHSH, CDR2 LQKENI. This CDR3 is built from 14 residues. This clonotype was seen many times. Its antigen is currently unknown. Construction of the TCRbeta library involved unique molecular identifiers. TCRdb redid the calling of the PCR reads with MiXCR, one entry per CDR3 protein. The sample contains around 580,000 distinct CDR3 sequences, about 23% of which appear only once. The chain has TRBV18 and TRBJ1-1; possible D gene TRBD1, 5 bases. The sample in question was PBMCs, mostly from graft donor cells, obtained 360 days after TCRalphabeta/CD19-depleted stem cell transplant. This TCR derives from a boy younger than two who had a stem cell transplant for acute myeloid leukemia, so the T cells may come from the graft donor. CDR3 bases: TGTGCCAGCTCACCCCAGGGCAGAGGGACTGAAGCTTTCTTT. Protein sequence: CASSPQGRGTEAFF.